The sequence of this TCR beta chain was determined in a study of shared clonotypes between healthy human individuals. Germline V gene sequence: CDR1 LNHNV, CDR2 YYDKDF (reference sequence). The CDR3 spans 17 residues. V was shortened by 1 base and J by 1 base, with 14 bases between the two germline ends. Here immunoSEQ multiplex PCR was the method, and the copy in TCRdb shows in-frame clones only, minus some. Found here are about 2.1 million clones, 85% to 95% of them singletons; the top ten hold more than 1.5%. Naivety among CD8 cells was defined by CD45RO negativity and positive CCR7 selection, thereby excluding terminally differentiated effector memory CD45RA+ cells. Details on this clone: Its antigen is still unknown.

Study-wide findings and caveats: What limited the represented genetic and exposure-history diversity was the small number of donors.

This chain joins TRBV15 and TRBJ2-4; no definite D call. Sequenced material: naive CD8+ T cells from PBMCs. The receptor comes from a man aged 18 to 29 in good health. Some clones in this sample may be carry-over from other donors' samples. CDR3 loop: CATSRVPTPAAKNIQYF. CDR3 in DNA: TGTGCCACCAGCAGAGTTCCGACGCCCGCGGCCAAAAACATTCAGTACTTC. Together with reference TRBV15 and TRBJ2-4, the CDR3 gives the full variable domain: DAMVIQNPRYQVTQFGKPVTLSCSQTLNHNVMYWYQQKSSQAPKLLFHYYDKDFNNEADTPDNFQSRRPNTSFCFLDIRSPGLGDTAMYLCATSRVPTPAAKNIQYFGAGTRLSVL.